The 14 T cell receptor beta chains presented below share a single source sample, sequenced in a study of blood T cell repertoires in COVID-19. Profiling relied on immunoSEQ multiplex PCR, and the TCRdb table lists in-frame clones only, not all of them. This sample yields 250,000 to 300,000 clones, of which roughly 80% are seen a single time; 5% belongs to the top ten. Sequencing was done on a sample of PBMCs or T cells enriched from blood (not recorded which). The receptors derive from a man aged 35 to 55 who had been exposed to COVID-19.

This rearrangement joins TRBV5-1 to TRBJ2-1; tentative D call: TRBD2 (5 bases). The germline CDR1 and CDR2 sequences are SGHRS and YFSETQ. The length of the CDR3 is 16 residues. The ends were cut back, 3 bases at V and 0 bases at J, with 13 bases in the middle. Here the CDR3 reads CASSWTAGSSYNEQFF. In DNA, the CDR3 is TGCGCCAGCAGCTGGACGGCGGGCAGCTCCTACAATGAGCAGTTCTTC.

The chain employs TRBV12-5 and TRBJ2-2, with 9 bases aligning to TRBD1. CDR1 is LGHNT and CDR2 is FRNRAP in the germline V gene. J gave up 6 bases and V 3 bases, and 5 bases lay outside the gene matches. The CDR3 sequence is 15 residues long. This CDR3 reads CASGLMTGGAGELFF. The CDR3 DNA sequence: TGTGCTAGTGGTTTAATGACAGGGGGAGCCGGGGAGCTGTTTTTT.

The CDR3 region has the DNA TGTGCCAGCAGCGTAGGGTCTACCTCCCTCGAGCAGTTCTTC. Amino acid sequence: CASSVGSTSLEQFF. The V and J genes are TRBV9 and TRBJ2-1; no clear D. V was shortened by 0 bases and J by 10 bases, with 14 bases between the two germline ends. This CDR3 spans 14 amino acids. CDR1 and CDR2 (germline): SGDLS, YYNGEE. Looking up the rest from reference TRBV9 and TRBJ2-1 gives the full variable domain: DSGVTQTPKHLITATGQRVTLRCSPRSGDLSVYWYQQSLDQGLQFLIQYYNGEERAKGNILERFSAQQFPDLHSELNLSSLELGDSALYFCASSVGSTSLEQFFGPGTRLTVL.

The chain uses TRBV7-2 and TRBJ2-1; 9 bases are a match to TRBD1. The length of the CDR3 is 18 residues. The germline CDR1 and CDR2 sequences are SGHTA and FQGNSA. Trimming took 5 bases from V and 9 from J; bases not matched to a gene: 20. The CDR3 is CASSPILLSDRGVGEQFF. Written as DNA, the CDR3 is TGTGCCAGCAGCCCGATCCTATTATCGGACAGGGGAGTAGGTGAGCAGTTCTTC.

The rearrangement joins TRBV3-1 (or the pseudogene TRBV3-2) to TRBJ2-1; a weak D match, TRBD1 (5 bases). Looked up from germline, CDR1 is LGHDT and CDR2 is YNNKEL (reference sequence). The CDR3 covers 16 residues. V was clipped by 0 bases and J by 5 bases, with 14 bases between them. The CDR3 nucleotides read TGTGCCAGCAGCCAAGAAGATGTATCCAGGGACAATGAGCAGTTCTTC. Translating it yields CASSQEDVSRDNEQFF.

The genes are TRBV19 and TRBJ1-3, with D unresolved. Germline V gives CDR1 LNHDA, CDR2 SQIVND (reference sequence). Trimming cost V 3 bases and J 4 bases, with 4 bases left between them. CDR3 size: 12 residues. The CDR3 nucleotides are TGTGCCAGTAGTATTAGAGGAAACACCATATATTTT. Translation gives CASSIRGNTIYF. The full variable domain, its missing parts supplied by reference TRBV19 and TRBJ1-3, is DGGITQSPKYLFRKEGQNVTLSCEQNLNHDAMYWYRQDPGQGLRLIYYSQIVNDFQKGDIAEGYSVSREKKESFPLTVTSAQKNPTAFYLCASSIRGNTIYFGEGSWLTVV.

The chain links TRBV30 to TRBJ1-3; 7 bases agree with TRBD1. The trim removed 5 bases at V and 0 bases at J, leaving 4 bases unmatched. The CDR3 spans 14 residues. CDR1 GTSNPN and CDR2 SVGIG come from the germline V gene (reference sequence). The CDR3 coding sequence is TGTGCCTGGGACAGGGACTTCTCTGGAAACACCATATATTTT. This translates into CAWDRDFSGNTIYF.

This clone came up a few times. The CDR3 reads CSGGQGDTEAFF. CDR3 DNA: TGCAGCGGGGGACAGGGGGACACTGAAGCTTTCTTT. The V call is TRBV29-1, the J call TRBJ1-1, with 11 bases that match TRBD1. Trimming at V came to 7 bases and at J to 3 bases, leaving 1 base not matched to a gene. The CDR3 covers 12 residues. CDR1 and CDR2 (germline): SQVTM, ANQGSEA.

This chain links TRBV5-4 with TRBJ2-1; D is possibly TRBD1 (6 bases). The CDR3 is 16 amino acids. CDR1 is SGHNT and CDR2 is YYREEE in the germline V gene (reference sequence). V gave up 2 bases and J gave up 5 bases, with 17 bases separating them. CDR3 amino acids: CASSFKRTATNNEQFF. CDR3 bases: TGTGCCAGCAGCTTCAAAAGGACAGCCACCAACAATGAGCAGTTCTTC.

This clone was counted only a few times. The chain uses TRBV7-9 and TRBJ2-2, with D possibly being TRBD2 (5 bases). Trimming left V 6 bases short and J 1 base short, with 9 bases between. This CDR3 region has 14 residues. Germline lookup yields CDR1 SEHNR and CDR2 FQNEAQ (reference sequence). CDR3 protein: CASSPRENTGELFF. CDR3 DNA sequence: TGTGCCAGCAGTCCCCGGGAGAACACCGGGGAGCTGTTTTTT.

This rearrangement joins TRBV7-9 to TRBJ2-7, with TRBD2 as a possible D gene (6 bases). Trimming pared 4 bases from V and 3 bases from J, leaving 16 bases between. CDR1 and CDR2 from the germline V gene are SEHNR and FQNEAQ (reference sequence). This CDR3 is built from 15 residues. CDR3 nucleotide sequence: TGTGCCAGCAGCTCGCGGGGAGGCTCTGACTACGAGCAGTACTTC. Amino acids: CASSSRGGSDYEQYF.

The chain recombines TRBV5-1 with TRBJ2-7; TRBD1 agrees at 8 bases. Germline V gives CDR1 SGHRS, CDR2 YFSETQ. V lost 2 bases to trimming and J lost 6 bases; unmatched junction nucleotides: 1. The CDR3 sequence is 12 residues long. The CDR3 bases are TGCGCCAGCAGCTTTGGACAGGGCGAGCAGTACTTC. It specifies CASSFGQGEQYF.

This sequence joins TRBV13 and TRBJ2-7; maybe TRBD2 (6 bases). Trimming removed 6 bases at V and 5 bases at J, with 29 bases between. The CDR3 has 18 residues. CDR1 and CDR2 (germline): PRHDT, FYEKMQ (reference sequence). The DNA of the CDR3 is TGTGCCAGCAGTCCCGCCTCCCTAACTAGCAACCGGTCCAACGAGCAGTACTTC. It encodes CASSPASLTSNRSNEQYF.

The J gene is TRBJ1-5, the V gene TRBV4-1; D uncertain. CDR1 and CDR2 (germline): MGHRA, YSYEKL. The CDR3 extends over 14 amino acids. V was cut by 1 base and J by 4 bases, with 8 bases left in between. The CDR3 DNA reads as TGCGCCAGCAGCCAAGTTTCCCCGAATCAGCCCCAGCATTTT. It translates to CASSQVSPNQPQHF.